This TCR beta chain was sequenced during a study of blood T cell repertoires in COVID-19 (TCRdb year 2020). About the study as a whole: The collaborator samples originated in the United States, Italy and Spain and spanned the acute and convalescent phases of COVID-19. The material from the prospective study consisted of cDNA or gDNA derived from T cells, B-cell-depleted T cells, or PBMCs. Deeply sampled blood TCRbeta repertoires from subjects exposed to, actively infected with, or recovered from COVID-19 were included in the dataset. The repertoires were made available in a free public database intended to serve as a resource for research on the immune response to SARS-CoV-2. Samples came from the ongoing ImmuneRACE study (first 160 participants) plus 1,254 subjects from 6 global collaborators. A de-identified subject ID, COVID-19 status, age in years and sex were almost always included in the sample metadata. Where available, HLA class I and class II types were obtained from metadata supplied by the sample provider rather than from assay-based typing. The full study reports these points: The amount of clinical and demographic metadata varied by source and participant and was provided uncurated.

The immunoSEQ Assay, a bias-controlled multiplex PCR, was used to amplify TCRbeta CDR3 regions from genomic DNA. The original pipeline was this. Nucleated cell counts per sample were estimated from amplification of reference gene primers within the assay. Sequence reads were collapsed and filtered to measure the absolute abundance of every unique TCRbeta CDR3 rearrangement. For each sample, productive Simpson clonality was calculated as the square root of Simpson's diversity index over productive rearrangements. The source is immuneACCESS, and TCRdb retained only in-frame sequences with V and J called. Part of the clones is not carried over; for the studies checked, unresolved V genes explain less than half of this, and the remainder is unexplained. The DNA gave D and trimming, while V, J and clone size come from that table. Present in this sample are around 91,000 clones, approximately 86% of which were seen just once. The top ten clones comprise about an eighth of the sample.

This clone turned up a few times. Its antigen has not been determined. No per-base quality is available; no much larger clone lies one base away. Measured from the cysteine to the phenylalanine, the CDR3 is 13 residues long. Only the CDR3 DNA is retained, 39 bases long and in frame from the first base. V and J are truncated by 1 base and 4 bases respectively, leaving an intervening sequence of 7 bases. Taken from the germline V gene (reference sequence), the CDR1 and CDR2 loops are LNHDA and SQIVND. Whole blood was collected in K2EDTA tubes by collaborating institutions according to the institutions' own protocols. For TCRbeta analysis, collaborator samples were shipped as frozen whole blood, as isolated PBMCs, or as DNA extracted from either sample type.

The clonotype was recovered from a human donor in a cohort sampled during active COVID-19. This chain is built from TRBV19 and TRBJ1-2; TRBD1 could be the D gene, as 6 bases match. Sequenced material: peripheral blood. The nucleotide sequence reads as follows: TGTGCCAGTAGTATAGCGGACAGCTATGGCTACACCTTC. Its translation is CASSIADSYGYTF.